A single sample is the source of the 28 T cell receptor beta chains below, sequenced in a study of cytomegalovirus exposure and HLA in healthy donors. Produced via immunoSEQ multiplex PCR; TCRdb's table is partial and in-frame only. The sample holds roughly 150,000 clones, about nine tenths seen once. Sequenced sample: PBMCs. These receptors all stem from a man in his late teens or twenties in good health and CMV-seropositive.

This rearrangement joins TRBV27 to TRBJ2-5; maybe TRBD1 (6 bases). CDR3 size: 16 residues. Trimming took 4 bases from V and 0 from J, leaving 15 bases between them. Germline values: CDR1 MNHEY, CDR2 SMNVEV (reference sequence). CDR3 coding DNA: TGTGCCAGCAGTTCTTATTCTAGGGGGTACCAAGAGACCCAGTACTTC. This gives the protein CASSSYSRGYQETQYF.

This chain uses TRBV5-6 with TRBJ2-7, with TRBD1 matching over 9 bases. With V trimmed by 4 bases and J by 3 bases, 2 bases remained unmatched. This CDR3 comprises 13 residues. Per the germline V gene, CDR1 is SGHDT and CDR2 is YYEEEE. The CDR3 is CASSPTGGYEQYF. CDR3 in DNA: TGTGCCAGCAGCCCGACAGGGGGCTACGAGCAGTACTTC.

The chain couples TRBV21-1 to TRBJ1-1. TRBV21-1 is shown as a pseudogene. The CDR3 has 14 amino acids. The CDR3 is CASGEGRAVTEAFF. DNA for the CDR3: TGTGCCAGCGGGGAGGGAAGGGCGGTCACTGAAGCTTTCTTT.

The chain is built from TRBV5-1 and TRBJ2-1; a weak D match, TRBD1 (5 bases). The ends were cut back, 0 bases at V and 5 bases at J, with 9 bases in the middle. The CDR3 covers 14 residues. Germline CDR1 SGHRS, CDR2 YFSETQ. The DNA for the CDR3 is TGCGCCAGCAGCTTGGTTGTCAGGGACAATGAGCAGTTCTTC. This sequence encodes CASSLVVRDNEQFF.

The chain combines TRBV25-1 with TRBJ1-2; no reliable D call. The CDR3 consists of 14 residues. V was shortened by 4 bases and J by 4 bases, with 13 bases between the two germline ends. CDR1 is MGHDK, CDR2 SYGVNS, per germline. CDR3 sequence reads: CASSAGKGFYGYTF. The CDR3 nucleotides read TGTGCCAGCAGTGCCGGGAAGGGATTCTATGGCTACACCTTC.

This chain connects TRBV11-2 to TRBJ1-3; 7 bases are shared with TRBD1. There are 16 residues in the CDR3. Germline V CDR1 and CDR2: SGHAT, FQNNGV. Unmatched junction bases numbered 7, after V lost 5 bases and J lost 0 bases. This CDR3 is CASSPGQTYSGNTIYF. The CDR3 bases are TGTGCCAGCAGCCCGGGACAGACCTACTCTGGAAACACCATATATTTT.

About this clone: Sequence at one end of the junction differs from germline and may be a read error. This chain links TRBV7-7 with TRBJ2-3, with 8 bases matching TRBD2. Germline-derived CDR1 and CDR2 are SSHAT and FNYEAQ (reference sequence). The CDR3 sequence is 17 residues long. CDR3 sequence: CASSPWGISGGTDTQYF. As DNA, the CDR3 is TGTGCTAGCAGCCCCTGGGGGATTAGCGGGGGCACAGATACGCAGTATTTT.

Comment on this clone: This sample includes further DNA sequences coding for the same CDR3. The chain links TRBV5-1 to TRBJ2-7; possibly TRBD2 for D (6 bases). The CDR3 is 13 amino acids. Per the germline V gene, CDR1 is SGHRS and CDR2 is YFSETQ. Trimming cost V 1 base and J 3 bases, with 8 bases left between them. DNA of the CDR3: TGCGCCAGCAGCTTGTTCGGGGGCTACGAGCAGTACTTC. It yields the protein CASSLFGGYEQYF.

The chain uses TRBV9 and TRBJ2-1, with TRBD2 identical over 10 bases. This CDR3 region has 12 residues. Germline V gene lookup returns CDR1 SGDLS and CDR2 YYNGEE. The chain's CDR3 is CASGRDRNEQFF. The DNA of the CDR3 is TGTGCAAGCGGGAGGGATAGGAATGAGCAGTTCTTC.

With respect to this clone: Other DNA sequences in this specimen translate into the identical CDR3. The rearrangement links TRBV5-1 to TRBJ1-4; TRBD1 might be the D (6 bases). Germline loops: CDR1 SGHRS, CDR2 YFSETQ. The CDR3 sequence is 14 residues long. Trimming removed 4 bases at V and 0 bases at J, with 7 bases between. CDR3 region: CASSPGATNEKLFF. In nucleotides, the CDR3 is TGCGCCAGCAGCCCAGGGGCAACTAATGAAAAACTGTTTTTT. The whole variable domain, remainder taken from reference TRBV5-1 and TRBJ1-4, is KAGVTQTPRYLIKTRGQQVTLSCSPISGHRSVSWYQQTPGQGLQFLFEYFSETQRNKGNFPGRFSGRQFSNSRSEMNVSTLELGDSALYLCASSPGATNEKLFFGSGTQLSVL.

J is TRBJ2-7 and V is TRBV6-1; 8 nucleotides agree with TRBD2. This CDR3 is 14 amino acids long. Trimming at V came to 7 bases and at J to 1 base, leaving 6 bases not matched to a gene. Germline CDR1 is MNHNS and CDR2 is SASEGT. In DNA form, the CDR3 reads TGTGCCAGCACCACTAGCGGCCCGTCCTACGAGCAGTACTTC. Amino acid sequence: CASTTSGPSYEQYF.

The rearrangement links TRBV4-1 to TRBJ2-1; D not certain. Trimming shortened V by 2 bases and J by 5 bases, and 16 bases separated the two germline ends. The CDR3 consists of 16 residues. Germline CDR1 is MGHRA and CDR2 is YSYEKL. CDR3 loop: CASSQSWSREDNEQFF. In nucleotides, the CDR3 is TGCGCCAGCAGCCAAAGCTGGTCTAGAGAGGACAATGAGCAGTTCTTC.

V is TRBV7-9 and J is TRBJ1-1; 7 bases map to TRBD1. This CDR3 region has 17 residues. Germline V lookup: CDR1 SEHNR, CDR2 FQNEAQ (reference sequence). The V gene end was trimmed by 5 bases and the J gene end by 3 bases; junction bases not matched to a gene: 15. The CDR3 sequence: CASSPDLGQDDYTEAFF. CDR3 in DNA: TGTGCCAGCAGCCCAGATCTTGGACAGGACGATTACACTGAAGCTTTCTTT.

The gene calls are TRBV27 and TRBJ1-3; a weak D match, TRBD1 (5 bases). The CDR3 loop spans 14 amino acids. V dropped 2 bases and J dropped 2 bases, with 7 bases sitting between them. CDR1 and CDR2 from the germline V gene are MNHEY and SMNVEV (reference sequence). Written as DNA, the CDR3 is TGTGCCAGCAGTTTAGGACATGCTGGAAACACCATATATTTT. Translation gives CASSLGHAGNTIYF.

This chain connects TRBV14 to TRBJ2-5; D remains unclear. The CDR3 runs 14 residues. CDR1 and CDR2 from the germline V gene are SGHDN and FVKESK. The ends were cut back, 1 base at V and 5 bases at J, with 11 bases in the middle. CDR3 protein: CASSQGARSETQYF. The CDR3 DNA reads TGTGCCAGCAGCCAAGGGGCCCGATCTGAGACCCAGTACTTC.

The chain is built from TRBV5-1 and TRBJ1-1, with 11 bases identical to TRBD1. The CDR3 length is 15 residues. V trimming: 0 bases; J trimming: 5 bases; junction bases outside the gene matches: 3. Per germline, CDR1 SGHRS and CDR2 YFSETQ. CDR3 DNA: TGCGCCAGCAGCTTGGGGGGACAGGGGGGGACTGAAGCTTTCTTT. Translating it yields CASSLGGQGGTEAFF.

The V and J genes are TRBV6-6 and TRBJ2-2, with 7 bases fitting TRBD1. The CDR3 runs to 16 residues. Germline loops: CDR1 MNHNY, CDR2 SVGAGI (reference sequence). J gave up 0 bases and V 7 bases, and 8 bases lay outside the gene matches. Here the CDR3 DNA reads TGTGCCAGCATTTCTTCCGGGACAGCGAACACCGGGGAGCTGTTTTTT. Translation gives CASISSGTANTGELFF.

In this sample, this clone turned up once. The chain joins TRBV9 to TRBJ2-1; perhaps TRBD2 as D (5 bases). V was clipped by 3 bases and J by 6 bases, with 19 bases between them. This CDR3 spans 16 amino acids. Germline values: CDR1 SGDLS, CDR2 YYNGEE. In nucleotides, the CDR3 is TGTGCCAGCAGCGGGACTTTCGTGGGAGCGCTCAATGAGCAGTTCTTC. Translated, it gives CASSGTFVGALNEQFF.

The V call is TRBV7-9, the J call TRBJ2-7; D is possibly TRBD1 (5 bases). V gave up 5 bases and J gave up 7 bases, with 12 bases separating them. CDR1 is SEHNR and CDR2 is FQNEAQ in the germline V gene (reference sequence). The CDR3 totals 12 residues. CDR3 residues: CASSLDPGEQYF. The CDR3 DNA reads TGTGCCAGCAGCCTTGATCCAGGGGAGCAGTACTTC.

The V call is TRBV15, the J call TRBJ2-7, with a weak D call TRBD2 (5 bases). CDR1 and CDR2 (germline): LNHNV, YYDKDF (reference sequence). The CDR3 extends over 15 amino acids. Deletions cut 0 bases from V and 3 bases from J, with 12 bases between. The CDR3 nucleotides are TGTGCCACCAGCAGAGACAGGACTGTTGGCTACGAGCAGTACTTC. This gives the protein CATSRDRTVGYEQYF.

The chain carries TRBV6-5 and TRBJ1-4; 9 positions agree with TRBD1. V gave up 6 bases and J gave up 4 bases; unmatched junction bases: 6. Germline values: CDR1 MNHEY, CDR2 SVGAGI. The CDR3 sequence is 15 residues long. CDR3 nucleotides: TGTGCCAGCAGACGACCGGGACAGGGTAATGAAAAACTGTTTTTT. It translates to CASRRPGQGNEKLFF.

V gene TRBV7-3 combines with J gene TRBJ2-1; a weak D match, TRBD1 (5 bases). The CDR3 totals 12 residues. Per germline, CDR1 SGHTA and CDR2 FQGTGA. Trimming pared 3 bases from V and 7 bases from J, leaving 7 bases between. CDR3 region: CASSFDSNEQFF. The CDR3 nucleotides are TGTGCCAGCAGCTTTGACAGTAATGAGCAGTTCTTC.

The gene calls are TRBV23-1 and TRBJ1-2; possibly TRBD1 for D (6 bases). TRBV23-1 is an ORF; its function is uncertain. V lost 4 bases to trimming and J lost 0 bases, with 18 bases between them. The CDR3 has 17 residues. The CDR3 is CASSPWGGASPNYGYTF. Here the CDR3 DNA reads TGCGCCAGCAGTCCGTGGGGGGGCGCCTCCCCTAACTATGGCTACACCTTC.

This chain uses TRBV9 with TRBJ1-1; 8 positions agree with TRBD1. Germline CDR1 reads SGDLS; CDR2 reads YYNGEE. This CDR3 region has 16 residues. Trimming removed 0 bases from V and 4 bases from J; junction bases left unmatched: 8. This CDR3 is CASSVVDRGPFTEAFF. The CDR3 DNA sequence: TGTGCCAGCAGCGTAGTCGACAGGGGCCCATTCACTGAAGCTTTCTTT.

The chain recombines TRBV9 with TRBJ1-2; a possible D gene is TRBD1 (5 bases). Germline values: CDR1 SGDLS, CDR2 YYNGEE. V lost 2 bases and J lost 2, with 16 bases in between. The CDR3 is 16 amino acids. The CDR3 reads CASSVDPGKGNYGYTF. The CDR3 nucleotides are TGTGCCAGCAGCGTCGACCCAGGGAAAGGAAACTATGGCTACACCTTC.

This clone occurred once. The chain carries TRBV4-1 and TRBJ2-1; weak D call: TRBD2 (6 bases). Trimming cost V 2 bases and J 5 bases, with 10 bases left between them. Germline assignment: CDR1 MGHRA and CDR2 YSYEKL. The CDR3 is 14 residues long. The DNA of the CDR3 is TGCGCCAGCAGCCAAAGGGGACTTGACAATGAGCAGTTCTTC. It codes for CASSQRGLDNEQFF.

Only one count was recorded for this clone. The genes are TRBV5-6 and TRBJ1-1, with D perhaps TRBD1 (5 bases). The V gene's germline CDR1 is SGHDT and CDR2 YYEEEE. V was clipped by 1 base and J by 1 base, with 17 bases between them. The CDR3 has 17 amino acids. CDR3 amino acids: CASSLPGHEVWNTEAFF. The CDR3 DNA is TGTGCCAGCAGCTTGCCCGGACATGAGGTATGGAACACTGAAGCTTTCTTT.

CDR3 loop: CASSSQGSNTGELFF. The CDR3, as DNA: TGTGCCAGCAGCTCTCAGGGTAGTAACACCGGGGAGCTGTTTTTT. This chain uses TRBV5-8 with TRBJ2-2, with D tentatively TRBD1 (5 bases). This CDR3 is 15 amino acids long. V was shortened by 3 bases and J by 2 bases, with 11 bases between the two germline ends. Germline V gene sequence: CDR1 SGHTS, CDR2 YDEGEE.